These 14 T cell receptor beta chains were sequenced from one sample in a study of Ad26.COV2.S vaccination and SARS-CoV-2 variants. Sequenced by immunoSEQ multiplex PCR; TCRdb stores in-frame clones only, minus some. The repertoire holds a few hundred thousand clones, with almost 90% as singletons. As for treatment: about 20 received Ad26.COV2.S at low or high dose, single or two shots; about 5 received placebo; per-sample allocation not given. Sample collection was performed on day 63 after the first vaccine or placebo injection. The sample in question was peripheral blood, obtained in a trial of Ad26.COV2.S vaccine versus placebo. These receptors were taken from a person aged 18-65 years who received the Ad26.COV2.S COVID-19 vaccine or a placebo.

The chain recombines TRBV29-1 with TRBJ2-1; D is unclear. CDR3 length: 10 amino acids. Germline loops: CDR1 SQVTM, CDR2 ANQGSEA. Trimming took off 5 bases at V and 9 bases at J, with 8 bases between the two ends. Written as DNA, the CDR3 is TGCAGCGTTACCCTTGGTGAGCAGTTCTTC. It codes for CSVTLGEQFF.

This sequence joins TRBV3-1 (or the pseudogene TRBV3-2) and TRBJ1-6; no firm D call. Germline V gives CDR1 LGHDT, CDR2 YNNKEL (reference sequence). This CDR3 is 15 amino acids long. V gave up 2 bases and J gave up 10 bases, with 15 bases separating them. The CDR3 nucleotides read TGTGCCAGCAGCCAACAAACGACCCTCGGGTCACCCCTCCACTTT. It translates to CASSQQTTLGSPLHF.

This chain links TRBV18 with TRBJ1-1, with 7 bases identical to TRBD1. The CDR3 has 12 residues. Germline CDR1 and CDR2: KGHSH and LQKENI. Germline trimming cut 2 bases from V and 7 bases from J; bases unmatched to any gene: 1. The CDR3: CASSPSGGEAFF. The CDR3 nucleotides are TGTGCCAGCTCACCATCAGGGGGTGAAGCTTTCTTT.

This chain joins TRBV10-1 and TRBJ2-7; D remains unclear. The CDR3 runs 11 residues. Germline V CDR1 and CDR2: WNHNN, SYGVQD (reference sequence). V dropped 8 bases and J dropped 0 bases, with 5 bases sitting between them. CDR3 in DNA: TGCGCCAGCGGAAGCTCCTACGAGCAGTACTTC. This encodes CASGSSYEQYF.

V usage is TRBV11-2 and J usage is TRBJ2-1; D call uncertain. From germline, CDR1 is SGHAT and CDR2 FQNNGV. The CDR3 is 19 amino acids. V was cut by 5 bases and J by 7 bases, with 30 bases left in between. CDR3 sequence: CASSPTSAFLELFLNEQFF. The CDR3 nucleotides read TGTGCCAGCAGCCCCACCTCAGCATTTCTGGAGCTTTTTTTGAATGAGCAGTTCTTC.

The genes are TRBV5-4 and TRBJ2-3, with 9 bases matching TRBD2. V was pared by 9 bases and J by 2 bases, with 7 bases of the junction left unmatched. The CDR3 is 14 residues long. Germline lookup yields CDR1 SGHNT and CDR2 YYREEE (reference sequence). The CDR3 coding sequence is TGTGCCACCGTAGCGGGGGACTTCACAGATACGCAGTATTTT. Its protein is CATVAGDFTDTQYF.

For the CDR3, the DNA is TGTGCCAGCAGCTCGGGGACCGGGAACACTGAAGCTTTCTTT. This sequence encodes CASSSGTGNTEAFF. The chain is built from TRBV13 and TRBJ1-1, with a possible D match to TRBD1 (5 bases). The V gene lost 4 bases and the J gene lost 1 base, with 10 bases spanning the gap. Germline CDR1 PRHDT, CDR2 FYEKMQ (reference sequence). The CDR3 consists of 14 residues.

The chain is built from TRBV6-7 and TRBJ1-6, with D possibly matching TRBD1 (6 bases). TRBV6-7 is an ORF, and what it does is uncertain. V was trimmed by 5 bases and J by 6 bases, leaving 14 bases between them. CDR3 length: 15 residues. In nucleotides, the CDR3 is TGTGCCAGCAGTGGCCCGGGACACGTTAATTCACCCCTCCACTTT. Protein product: CASSGPGHVNSPLHF.

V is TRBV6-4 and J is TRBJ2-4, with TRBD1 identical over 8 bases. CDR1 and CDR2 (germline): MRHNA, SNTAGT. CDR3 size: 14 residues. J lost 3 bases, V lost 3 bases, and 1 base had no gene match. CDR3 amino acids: CASSETGDKNIQYF. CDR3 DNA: TGTGCCAGCAGTGAGACAGGGGACAAAAACATTCAGTACTTC.

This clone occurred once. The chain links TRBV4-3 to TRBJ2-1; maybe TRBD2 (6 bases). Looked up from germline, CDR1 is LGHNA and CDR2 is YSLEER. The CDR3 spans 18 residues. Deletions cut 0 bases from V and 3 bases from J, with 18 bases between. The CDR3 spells CASSQEQTLTGLYNEQFF. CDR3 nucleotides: TGCGCCAGCAGCCAAGAGCAAACTCTTACGGGACTCTACAATGAGCAGTTCTTC.

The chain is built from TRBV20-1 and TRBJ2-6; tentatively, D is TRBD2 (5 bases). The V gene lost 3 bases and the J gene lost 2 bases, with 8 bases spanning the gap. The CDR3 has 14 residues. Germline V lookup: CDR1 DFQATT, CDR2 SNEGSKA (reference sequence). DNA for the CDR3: TGCAGTGCTAGTAGGGAGACTGGGGCCAACGTCCTGACTTTC. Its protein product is CSASRETGANVLTF.

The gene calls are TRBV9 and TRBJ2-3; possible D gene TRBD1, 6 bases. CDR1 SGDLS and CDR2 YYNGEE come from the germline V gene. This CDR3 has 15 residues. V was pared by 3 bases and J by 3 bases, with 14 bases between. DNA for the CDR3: TGTGCCAGCAGCGAGGGGGTAGCCCTTACAGATACGCAGTATTTT. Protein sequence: CASSEGVALTDTQYF.

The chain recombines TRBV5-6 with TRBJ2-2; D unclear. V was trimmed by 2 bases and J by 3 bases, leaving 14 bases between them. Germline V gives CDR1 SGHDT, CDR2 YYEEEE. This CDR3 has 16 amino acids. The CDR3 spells CASSFLGFPHTGELFF. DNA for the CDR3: TGTGCCAGCAGCTTTTTGGGATTCCCTCACACCGGGGAGCTGTTTTTT.

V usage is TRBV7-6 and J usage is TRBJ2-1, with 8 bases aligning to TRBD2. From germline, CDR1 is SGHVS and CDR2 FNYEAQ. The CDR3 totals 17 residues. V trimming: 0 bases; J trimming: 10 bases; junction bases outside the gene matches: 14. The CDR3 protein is CASSLAVGQREPQEQFF. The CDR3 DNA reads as TGTGCCAGCAGCTTAGCGGTCGGTCAGCGGGAGCCCCAAGAGCAGTTCTTC.